A single sample is the source of the 22 T cell receptor beta chains below, sequenced in a study of CD8 T cells in acute hepatitis C reinfection. The sample's time point: naive CD8 control sorted from an acute-time-point sample. The data were produced by immunoSEQ multiplex PCR, yet TCRdb's version contains in-frame clones alone and is incomplete. The repertoire includes around 36,000 clones, 80% to 90% of them detected once, and 10% to 11% sits in the top ten. Sequencing was performed on naive CD8+ T cells from PBMCs. Source of these receptors: a woman aged 18-35 years who spontaneously cleared hepatitis C infection.

The chain has TRBV10-2 and TRBJ2-2; D is undetermined. The CDR3 is 13 amino acids. Trimming pared 10 bases from V and 4 bases from J, leaving 13 bases between. The germline V gene encodes CDR1 WSHSY and CDR2 SAAADI. CDR3 nucleotides: TGCGCCACCGAGGCAACGGGCACCGGGGAGCTGTTTTTT. Translated, it gives CATEATGTGELFF.

The chain links TRBV5-4 to TRBJ1-5; the D is unclear. CDR1 is SGHNT, CDR2 YYREEE, per germline (reference sequence). With 2 bases removed from V and 9 bases from J, the gap between germline ends came to 12 bases. This CDR3 is built from 13 residues. The CDR3 loop reads CASSFGMDAPQHF. DNA for the CDR3: TGTGCCAGCAGCTTTGGTATGGACGCGCCCCAGCATTTT. Full variable domain (outside the CDR3, taken from reference TRBV5-4 and TRBJ1-5): ETGVTQSPTHLIKTRGQQVTLRCSSQSGHNTVSWYQQALGQGPQFIFQYYREEENGRGNFPPRFSGLQFPNYSSELNVNALELDDSALYLCASSFGMDAPQHFGDGTRLSIL.

V is TRBV7-9 and J is TRBJ2-1; 11 bases map to TRBD2. After removal of 1 base from V and 7 bases from J, the junction contained 12 bases not matched to a gene. This CDR3 comprises 18 residues. Germline CDR1 SEHNR, CDR2 FQNEAQ (reference sequence). CDR3 amino acids: CASSLVPLTSGTGNEQFF. CDR3 in DNA: TGTGCCAGCAGCTTAGTGCCACTGACTAGCGGGACGGGTAATGAGCAGTTCTTC.

The chain links TRBV9 to TRBJ1-3; D uncertain. The V gene lost 5 bases and the J gene lost 7 bases, with 10 bases spanning the gap. The CDR3 consists of 12 residues. Germline V gene sequence: CDR1 SGDLS, CDR2 YYNGEE. This CDR3 is CASSLTSNTIYF. Here the CDR3 DNA reads TGTGCCAGCAGTCTAACATCGAACACCATATATTTT.

J is TRBJ2-7 and V is TRBV5-8; 8 nucleotides match TRBD1. The V segment lost 3 bases and the J segment 2 bases; nucleotides outside the gene matches: 7. CDR1 is SGHTS, CDR2 YDEGEE, per germline. The CDR3 is made up of 15 amino acids. CDR3 sequence: CASSSWDRQPYEQYF. The DNA for the CDR3 is TGTGCCAGCAGCTCATGGGACAGGCAACCCTACGAGCAGTACTTC.

The chain uses TRBV5-6 and TRBJ2-1, with 7 bases identical to TRBD2. CDR3 size: 15 residues. CDR1 is SGHDT and CDR2 is YYEEEE in the germline V gene. The V and J ends lost 7 bases and 4 bases, in that order; junction bases with no gene match: 11. CDR3 DNA: TGTGCCAGCGGAGAAGCGGGAAGACCTTACAATGAGCAGTTCTTC. It specifies CASGEAGRPYNEQFF.

This chain uses TRBV27 with TRBJ1-2, with TRBD1 as a possible D gene (5 bases). The germline V gene encodes CDR1 MNHEY and CDR2 SMNVEV (reference sequence). Trimming shortened V by 2 bases and J by 7 bases, and 20 bases separated the two germline ends. The CDR3 has 16 amino acids. CDR3 nucleotides: TGTGCCAGCAGTTTAGTATCTTCGGGACCAACTTCTGGCTACACCTTC. Translation gives CASSLVSSGPTSGYTF.

V and J are TRBV2 and TRBJ2-1; tentatively, D is TRBD1 or TRBD2 (5 bases each). CDR1 is SNHLY and CDR2 is FYNNEI in the germline V gene. The CDR3 covers 14 residues. V shed 10 bases and J shed 6 bases, with 19 bases lying between them. CDR3 residues: CAIPLGTGPNEQFF. In nucleotides, the CDR3 is TGTGCCATCCCGCTTGGGACCGGCCCCAATGAGCAGTTCTTC.

The V and J genes are TRBV7-9 and TRBJ2-5; the D gene is possibly TRBD1 (6 bases). Near its end, the DNA agrees better with TRBJ2-7, so the J call may be wrong. This CDR3 comprises 16 residues. Germline V CDR1 and CDR2: SEHNR, FQNEAQ (reference sequence). The CDR3 nucleotides read TGTGCCAGCAGCTTACAGCCGGACAGCTGGCGGGACGAGCAGTACTTC. This encodes CASSLQPDSWRDEQYF.

This sequence joins TRBV15 and TRBJ2-2, with D tentatively TRBD2 (6 bases). Trimming removed 3 bases at V and 1 base at J, with 12 bases between. The CDR3 is 16 amino acids. Germline assignment: CDR1 LNHNV and CDR2 YYDKDF (reference sequence). Here the CDR3 DNA reads TGTGCCACCAGCAGGGAGGGGCAGCTGAACACCGGGGAGCTGTTTTTT. This sequence encodes CATSREGQLNTGELFF. Full variable domain (remainder filled in from reference TRBV15 and TRBJ2-2): DAMVIQNPRYQVTQFGKPVTLSCSQTLNHNVMYWYQQKSSQAPKLLFHYYDKDFNNEADTPDNFQSRRPNTSFCFLDIRSPGLGDTAMYLCATSREGQLNTGELFFGEGSRLTVL.

This rearrangement joins TRBV29-1 to TRBJ2-1; 12 bases are shared with TRBD2. Germline trimming cut 6 bases from V and 4 bases from J; bases unmatched to any gene: 22. The germline CDR1 and CDR2 sequences are SQVTM and ANQGSEA. The length of the CDR3 is 20 residues. In nucleotides, the CDR3 is TGCAGCGTCCCAATTCCAGAGACTAGCGGGAGATCTTTAGCTTACAATGAGCAGTTCTTC. Translating gives CSVPIPETSGRSLAYNEQFF.

The chain joins TRBV9 to TRBJ1-5; 10 positions match TRBD1. The ends lost 4 bases at V and 5 bases at J; junction bases unmatched: 3. The germline CDR1 and CDR2 sequences are SGDLS and YYNGEE. There are 14 residues in the CDR3. Here the CDR3 DNA reads TGTGCCAGCAGCCCTGGGACAGGGGATCAGCCCCAGCATTTT. Translation gives CASSPGTGDQPQHF.

This rearrangement joins TRBV7-7 to TRBJ2-3, with D unclear. The CDR3 runs 15 residues. Trimming took off 1 base at V and 5 bases at J, with 13 bases between the two ends. Germline V lookup: CDR1 SSHAT, CDR2 FNYEAQ (reference sequence). CDR3 sequence (DNA): TGTGCCAGCAGCTTAGGGGTATCAGGTGAAGATACGCAGTATTTT. The encoded protein is CASSLGVSGEDTQYF.

The V gene is TRBV27, the J gene TRBJ2-7; D call uncertain. V gave up 2 bases and J gave up 0 bases, with 8 bases separating them. This CDR3 has 14 amino acids. Germline V gives CDR1 MNHEY, CDR2 SMNVEV (reference sequence). DNA of the CDR3: TGTGCCAGCAGTTTAGATCGGAACTCCTACGAGCAGTACTTC. This codes for CASSLDRNSYEQYF.

This sequence joins TRBV6-5 and TRBJ2-3; possibly TRBD1 for D (6 bases). Trimming took off 2 bases at V and 0 bases at J, with 9 bases between the two ends. CDR1 and CDR2 (germline): MNHEY, SVGAGI. There are 15 residues in the CDR3. DNA for the CDR3: TGTGCCAGCAGTTACCCTGGACAGAGCACAGATACGCAGTATTTT. Its protein product is CASSYPGQSTDTQYF.

The V call is TRBV2, the J call TRBJ2-1; 8 bases map to TRBD2. Germline V gene data show CDR1 as SNHLY and CDR2 as FYNNEI. Trimming cost V 9 bases and J 2 bases; bases outside gene matches: 3. The CDR3 length is 13 residues. The CDR3 sequence is CARTSETYNEQFF. As DNA, the CDR3 is TGTGCCAGGACTAGCGAAACCTACAATGAGCAGTTCTTC.

The rearrangement joins TRBV14 to TRBJ1-3; D gene unclear. Deletions cut 3 bases from V and 0 bases from J, with 6 bases between. The CDR3 runs 14 residues. CDR1 is SGHDN and CDR2 is FVKESK in the germline V gene. The CDR3 here is CASSQGSSGNTIYF. CDR3 in DNA: TGTGCCAGCAGCCAGGGCAGCTCTGGAAACACCATATATTTT.

This chain links TRBV28 with TRBJ1-1, with 8 bases identical to TRBD1. V was pared by 2 bases and J by 3 bases, with 2 bases of the junction left unmatched. The CDR3 spans 14 residues. Germline loops: CDR1 MDHEN, CDR2 SYDVKM. The CDR3 protein is CASSLQGAYTEAFF. In DNA, the CDR3 is TGTGCCAGCAGTTTACAGGGGGCTTACACTGAAGCTTTCTTT.

V gene TRBV29-1 combines with J gene TRBJ2-6, with D possibly TRBD2 on 6 matching bases. The CDR3 is made up of 18 amino acids. The germline V gene encodes CDR1 SQVTM and CDR2 ANQGSEA. With 3 bases removed from V and 0 bases from J, the gap between germline ends came to 18 bases. The CDR3 coding sequence is TGCAGCGTTGAGACGCGGGACGGTGAATACTCTGGGGCCAACGTCCTGACTTTC. It yields the protein CSVETRDGEYSGANVLTF.

J is TRBJ1-2 and V is TRBV5-8; the D gene is possibly TRBD1 (6 bases). The CDR3 runs to 12 residues. Germline lookup yields CDR1 SGHTS and CDR2 YDEGEE. V was shortened by 9 bases and J by 5 bases, with 14 bases between the two germline ends. The DNA of the CDR3 is TGTGCCAAACCGACAGGCGGGTATGGCTACACCTTC. It encodes CAKPTGGYGYTF. The complete variable domain, with remaining parts taken from reference TRBV5-8 and TRBJ1-2, reads EAGVTQSPTHLIKTRGQQATLRCSPISGHTSVYWYQQALGLGLQFLLWYDEGEERNRGNFPPRFSGRQFPNYSSELNVNALELEDSALYLCAKPTGGYGYTFGSGTRLTVV.

This chain's CDR3 is CASSEYRGTEAFF. The CDR3 nucleotides are TGTGCCAGCAGTGAATATAGGGGCACTGAAGCTTTCTTT. The gene calls are TRBV25-1 and TRBJ1-1; weak D call: TRBD1 (5 bases). The CDR3 totals 13 residues. Trimming pared 0 bases from V and 4 bases from J, leaving 6 bases between. The germline V gene has CDR1 MGHDK and CDR2 SYGVNS.

This clone was seen only once. The rearrangement joins TRBV5-6 to TRBJ2-1; a weak D match, TRBD2 (5 bases). The ends were cut back, 4 bases at V and 4 bases at J, with 12 bases in the middle. CDR1 is SGHDT, CDR2 YYEEEE, per germline. The CDR3 runs to 14 residues. CDR3: CASSLRAEYNEQFF. CDR3 nucleotides: TGTGCCAGCAGCCTGAGGGCGGAGTACAATGAGCAGTTCTTC. Combining the CDR3 with reference TRBV5-6 and TRBJ2-1 gives the whole variable domain DAGVTQSPTHLIKTRGQQVTLRCSPKSGHDTVSWYQQALGQGPQFIFQYYEEEERQRGNFPDRFSGHQFPNYSSELNVNALLLGDSALYLCASSLRAEYNEQFFGPGTRLTVL.